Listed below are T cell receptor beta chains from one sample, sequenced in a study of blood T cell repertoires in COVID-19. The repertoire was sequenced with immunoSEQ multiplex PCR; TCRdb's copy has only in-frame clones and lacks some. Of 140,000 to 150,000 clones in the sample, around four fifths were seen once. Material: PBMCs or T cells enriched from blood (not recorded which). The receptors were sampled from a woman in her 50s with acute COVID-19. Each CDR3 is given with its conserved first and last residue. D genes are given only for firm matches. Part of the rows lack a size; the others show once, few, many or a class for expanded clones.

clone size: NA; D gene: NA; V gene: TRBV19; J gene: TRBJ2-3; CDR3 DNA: TGTGCCAGTAGTATCGTTTTGACAGATACGCAGTATTTT; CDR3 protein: CASSIVLTDTQYF
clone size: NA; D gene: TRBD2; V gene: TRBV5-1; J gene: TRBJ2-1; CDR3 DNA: TGCGCCAGCACCCTTATAGCGGGAGGGCCCATTAATGAGCAGTTCTTC; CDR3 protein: CASTLIAGGPINEQFF
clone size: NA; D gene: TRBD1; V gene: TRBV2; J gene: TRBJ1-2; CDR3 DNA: TGTGCCAGCAGGTTACAGGGGGATGGCTACACCTTC; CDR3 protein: CASRLQGDGYTF
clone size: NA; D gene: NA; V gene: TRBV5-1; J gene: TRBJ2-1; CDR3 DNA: TGCGCCAGCAGCGGAGGGGACAGTTACAATGAGCAGTTCTTC; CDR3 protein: CASSGGDSYNEQFF
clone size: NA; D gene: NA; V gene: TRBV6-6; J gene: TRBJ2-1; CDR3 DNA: TGTGCCAGCAGTTACTCGACGAGGACTAAGGATGAGCAGTTCTTC; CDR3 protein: CASSYSTRTKDEQFF
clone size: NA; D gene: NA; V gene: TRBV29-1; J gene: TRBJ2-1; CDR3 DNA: TGCAGCGTGTGGGGAGACAGGTTAGGCTACAATGAGCAGTTCTTC; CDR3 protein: CSVWGDRLGYNEQFF
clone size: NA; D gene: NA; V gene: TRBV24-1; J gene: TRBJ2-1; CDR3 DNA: TGTGCCACCAGTGATTCGAGGGGGACACAAAATGAGCAGTTCTTC; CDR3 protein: CATSDSRGTQNEQFF
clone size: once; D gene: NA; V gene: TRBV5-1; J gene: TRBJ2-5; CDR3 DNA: TGCGCCAGCAGCTTGGTTGACAAGATGGCCCAGTACTTC; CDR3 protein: CASSLVDKMAQYF
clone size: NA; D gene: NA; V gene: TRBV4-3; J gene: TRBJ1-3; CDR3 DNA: TGCGCCAGCAGCCAAGATCTGAGGCTATTCTCTGGAAACACCATATATTTT; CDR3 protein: CASSQDLRLFSGNTIYF
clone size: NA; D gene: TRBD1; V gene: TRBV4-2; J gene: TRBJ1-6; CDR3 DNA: TGTGCCAGCAGCCGGGACAGCTCCTCCTATAATTCACCCCTCCACTTT; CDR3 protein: CASSRDSSSYNSPLHF
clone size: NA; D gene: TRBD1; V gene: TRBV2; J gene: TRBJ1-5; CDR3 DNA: TGTGCCAGCAGGGCGGACAGGGGGCTAAATCAGCCCCAGCATTTT; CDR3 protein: CASRADRGLNQPQHF
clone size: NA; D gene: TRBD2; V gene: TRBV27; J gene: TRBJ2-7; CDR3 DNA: TGTGCCAGCAGGGAAGGCGGGGGACTCTACGAGCAGTACTTC; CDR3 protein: CASREGGGLYEQYF
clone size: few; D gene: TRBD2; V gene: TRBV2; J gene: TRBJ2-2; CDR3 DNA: TGTGCCAGCAACATGGAGCGGGAGAATCCCGGGGAGCTGTTTTTT; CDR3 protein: CASNMERENPGELFF
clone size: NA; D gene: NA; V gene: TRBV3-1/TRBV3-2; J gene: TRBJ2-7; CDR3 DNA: TGTGCCAGCATTACCTACGAGCAGTACTTC; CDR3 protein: CASITYEQYF
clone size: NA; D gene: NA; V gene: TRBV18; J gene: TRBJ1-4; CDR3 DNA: TGTGCCAGCTCACCACCGTCAGATGCTAATGAAAAACTGTTTTTT; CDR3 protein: CASSPPSDANEKLFF
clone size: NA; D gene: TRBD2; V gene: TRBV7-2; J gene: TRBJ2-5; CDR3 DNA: TGTGCCAGCAGCTTAAGTGCGGGAGAGGAAGAGACCCAGTACTTC; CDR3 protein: CASSLSAGEEETQYF
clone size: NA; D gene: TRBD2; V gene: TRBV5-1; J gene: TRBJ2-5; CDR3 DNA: TGCGCCAGCAGCGACCTGACTAGCGGGAGAGCCCAAGAGACCCAGTACTTC; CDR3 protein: CASSDLTSGRAQETQYF
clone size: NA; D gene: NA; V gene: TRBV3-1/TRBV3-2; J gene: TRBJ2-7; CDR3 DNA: TGTGCCAGCAGCCAGGGGGGTCCAAGACAGTACTTC; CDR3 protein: CASSQGGPRQYF
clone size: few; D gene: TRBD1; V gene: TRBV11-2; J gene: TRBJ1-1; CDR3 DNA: TGTGCCAGCAGCGCCCGACAGGGGATAACTGAAGCTTTCTTT; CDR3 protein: CASSARQGITEAFF
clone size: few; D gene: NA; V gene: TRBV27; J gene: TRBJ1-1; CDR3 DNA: TGTGCCAGCAGTTTATCGAGAGCGAACACTGAAGCTTTCTTT; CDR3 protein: CASSLSRANTEAFF
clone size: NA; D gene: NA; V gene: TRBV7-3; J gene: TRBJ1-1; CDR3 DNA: TGTGCCAGCAGCTTTAACATGAACACTGAAGCTTTCTTT; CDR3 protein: CASSFNMNTEAFF
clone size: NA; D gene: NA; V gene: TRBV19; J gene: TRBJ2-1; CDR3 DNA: TGTGCCAGTAGTTTGGGGCATAGCTACAATGAGCAGTTCTTC; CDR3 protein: CASSLGHSYNEQFF
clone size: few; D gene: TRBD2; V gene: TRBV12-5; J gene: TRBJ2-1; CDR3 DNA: TGTGCTAGTGGTTCTGGCGGGAGCTCCTACAATGAGCAGTTCTTC; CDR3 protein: CASGSGGSSYNEQFF
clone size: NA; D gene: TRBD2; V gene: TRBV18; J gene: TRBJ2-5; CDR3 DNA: TGTGCCAGCTCACCGCTTCCAGCGGGGCAAGAGACCCAGTACTTC; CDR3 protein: CASSPLPAGQETQYF
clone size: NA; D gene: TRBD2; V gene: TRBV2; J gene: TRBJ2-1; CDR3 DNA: TGTGCCAGCGCGACTAGCGGAGTGAATGAGCAGTTCTTC; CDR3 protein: CASATSGVNEQFF
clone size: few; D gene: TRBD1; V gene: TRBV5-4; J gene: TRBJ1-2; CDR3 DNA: TGTGCCAGCAGCTTAAAGGGGGCGGGCGGCTACACCTTC; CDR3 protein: CASSLKGAGGYTF
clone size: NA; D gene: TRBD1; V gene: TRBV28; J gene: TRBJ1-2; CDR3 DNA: TGTGCCAGCAGTTTAGCAGGGGGTAACTATGGCTACACCTTC; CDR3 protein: CASSLAGGNYGYTF
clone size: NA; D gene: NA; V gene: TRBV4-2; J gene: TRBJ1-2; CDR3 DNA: TGTGCCAGCAGCCAAGAGTGGACTAACGGCGACTATGGCTACACCTTC; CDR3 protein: CASSQEWTNGDYGYTF
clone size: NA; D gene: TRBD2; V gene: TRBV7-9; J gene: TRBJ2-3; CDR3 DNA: TGTGCCAGCAGCTTAGTACCGGCGGGAGATGCTACGCAGTATTTT; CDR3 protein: CASSLVPAGDATQYF
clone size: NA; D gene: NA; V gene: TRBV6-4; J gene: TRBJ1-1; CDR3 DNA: TGTGCCAGCAGCCGCGTGGCAGGGGTTGACACTGAAGCTTTCTTT; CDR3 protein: CASSRVAGVDTEAFF
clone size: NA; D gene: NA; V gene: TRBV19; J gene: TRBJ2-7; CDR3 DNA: TGTGCCACCTCCCTATCAGACAGCTCCTACGAGCAGTACTTC; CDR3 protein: CATSLSDSSYEQYF
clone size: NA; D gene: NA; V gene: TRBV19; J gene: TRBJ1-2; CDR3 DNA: TGTGCCAGTAGGCAAGGATACATGACTGTGTACTATGGCTACACCTTC; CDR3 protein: CASRQGYMTVYYGYTF
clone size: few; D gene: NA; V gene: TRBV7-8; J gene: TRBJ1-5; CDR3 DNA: TGTGCCAGCAGCTTACCCAATAGCAATCAGCCCCAGCATTTT; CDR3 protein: CASSLPNSNQPQHF
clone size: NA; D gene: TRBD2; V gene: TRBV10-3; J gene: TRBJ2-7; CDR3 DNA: TGTGCCATCAGGGGAGGACTAGCGGGAGGTTCCTACGAGCAGTACTTC; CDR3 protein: CAIRGGLAGGSYEQYF
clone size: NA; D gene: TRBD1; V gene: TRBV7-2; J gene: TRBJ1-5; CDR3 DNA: TGTGCCAGCAGTTCCGGGACAGGGAAGCCCCAGCATTTT; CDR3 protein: CASSSGTGKPQHF
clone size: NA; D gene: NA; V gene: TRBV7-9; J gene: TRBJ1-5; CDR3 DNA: TGTGCCAGCAGCTCAACAGGGACAAATCAGCCCCAGCATTTT; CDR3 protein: CASSSTGTNQPQHF
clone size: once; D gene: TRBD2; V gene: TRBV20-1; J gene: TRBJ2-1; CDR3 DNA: TGCAGTGCTAGTAGGACTAGCCTCAATGAGCAGTTCTTC; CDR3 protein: CSASRTSLNEQFF
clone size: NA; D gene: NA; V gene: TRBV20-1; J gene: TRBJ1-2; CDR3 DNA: TGCAGTGCTAGTTCGATGGGGGCCCATGGCTACACCTTC; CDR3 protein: CSASSMGAHGYTF
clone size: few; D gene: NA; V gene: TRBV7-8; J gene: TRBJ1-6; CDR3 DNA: TGTGCCAGCAGCTTAGTTGCGGGGGTCCGATCACCCCTCCACTTT; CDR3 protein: CASSLVAGVRSPLHF
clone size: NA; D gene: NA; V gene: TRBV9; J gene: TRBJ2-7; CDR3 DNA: TGTGCCAGCAGCCTTGGCACCGCCACCTACGAGCAGTACTTC; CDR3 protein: CASSLGTATYEQYF
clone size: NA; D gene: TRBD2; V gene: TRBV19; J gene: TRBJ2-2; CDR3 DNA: TGTGCCAGTAGAGTTCTAGCGGGAGATACCGGGGAGCTGTTTTTT; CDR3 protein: CASRVLAGDTGELFF
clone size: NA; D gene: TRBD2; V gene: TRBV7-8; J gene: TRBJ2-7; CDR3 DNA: TGTGCCAGCAGCTTAGGAGCGGGATACGAGCAGTACTTC; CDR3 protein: CASSLGAGYEQYF
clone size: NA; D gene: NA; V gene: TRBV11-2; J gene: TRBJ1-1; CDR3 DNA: TGTGCCAGCAGCTTACCAGGCTTGAACACTGAAGCTTTCTTT; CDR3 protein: CASSLPGLNTEAFF
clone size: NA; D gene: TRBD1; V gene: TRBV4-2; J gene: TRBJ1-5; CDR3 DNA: TGTGCCAGCAGCCAAGTACACCGGACAGGGAAATTTAGCAATCAGCCCCAGCATTTT; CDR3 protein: CASSQVHRTGKFSNQPQHF
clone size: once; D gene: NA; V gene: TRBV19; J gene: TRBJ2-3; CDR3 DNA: TGTGCCAGTAGTATCCAGGCTAGCACAGATACGCAGTATTTT; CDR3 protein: CASSIQASTDTQYF
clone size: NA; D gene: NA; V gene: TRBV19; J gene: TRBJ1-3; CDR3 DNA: TGTGCCACCCCAGGGTTATCGAGAGGAAACACCATATATTTT; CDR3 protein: CATPGLSRGNTIYF